This T cell receptor beta chain was obtained from a study of blood T cell repertoires in COVID-19. At the level of the study: Sites across the United States, Italy and Spain contributed samples from acute and convalescent COVID-19. Nucleic acid was either cDNA or gDNA, and it came from T cells, B-cell-depleted T cells, or PBMCs.

Original methodology: By means of reference gene primer amplification, nucleated cell counts were estimated. The table came from immunoSEQ multiplex PCR; TCRdb's copy has only in-frame clones and leaves some out. That table is the source of V, J and clone size, and D and trimming were worked out from the DNA. Of under 250,000 clones listed, roughly 83% are singletons. The source of this sequence is a man aged 35-49 years with acute or convalescent COVID-19. The sequencing input was peripheral blood.

The CDR3 nucleotides are TGTGCCAGCAGCCAAGATGGGAGCAGGCGCAATCAGCCCCAGCATTTT. Amino acid sequence: CASSQDGSRRNQPQHF. J is TRBJ1-5 and V is TRBV4-2; D not resolved. The CDR3 has 16 amino acids. Germline-derived CDR1 and CDR2 are LGHNA and YNFKEQ. V shed 0 bases and J shed 2 bases, with 11 bases lying between them.